What follows describes a single T cell receptor (beta chain). Its antigen is not identified. This entry is derived from a study of T cell repertoires in cytomegalovirus infection. About the study: Public TCR beta signatures provided an indication of both CMV infection and a matching HLA type.

Via MiXCR, TCRdb re-called the reads, giving one row per CDR3 protein. The sample lists hundreds of thousands of distinct CDR3 sequences; over 25% were seen once. Germline CDR1 reads MNHEY; CDR2 reads SMNVEV (reference sequence). Trimming cost V 4 bases and J 4 bases; bases outside gene matches: 10. The CDR3 is 17 residues long. Study-wide results and caveats: The study identified carriers of CMV plus the relevant HLA from cumulative public TCR beta family frequency.

The chain recombines TRBV27 with TRBJ2-1, with 10 bases that match TRBD2. Sample: cultured CD8+ T cells from PBMCs, taken from culture after CMV antigen stimulation. The clonotype originates from a human donor in good health (CMV status not recorded). Some clones in this sample may be carry-over from other donors' samples. The CDR3: CASSYGLAGVWYNEQFF. The DNA for the CDR3 is TGTGCCAGCAGTTACGGTCTAGCGGGGGTGTGGTACAATGAGCAGTTCTTC.